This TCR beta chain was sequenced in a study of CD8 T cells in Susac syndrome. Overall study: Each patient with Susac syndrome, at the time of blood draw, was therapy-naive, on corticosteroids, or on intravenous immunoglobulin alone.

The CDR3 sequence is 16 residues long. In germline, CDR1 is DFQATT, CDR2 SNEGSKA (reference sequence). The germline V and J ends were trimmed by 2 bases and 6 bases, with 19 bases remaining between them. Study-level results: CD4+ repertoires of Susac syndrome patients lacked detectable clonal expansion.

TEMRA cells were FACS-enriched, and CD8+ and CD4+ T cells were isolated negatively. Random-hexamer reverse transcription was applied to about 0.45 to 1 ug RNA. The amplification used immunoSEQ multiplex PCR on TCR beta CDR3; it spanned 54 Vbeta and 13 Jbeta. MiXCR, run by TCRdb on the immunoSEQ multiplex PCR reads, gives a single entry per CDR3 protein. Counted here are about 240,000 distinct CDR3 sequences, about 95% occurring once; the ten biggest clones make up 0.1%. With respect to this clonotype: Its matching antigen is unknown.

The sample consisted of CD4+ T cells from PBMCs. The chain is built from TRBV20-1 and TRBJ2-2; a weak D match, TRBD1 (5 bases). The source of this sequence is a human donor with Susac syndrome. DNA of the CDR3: TGCAGTGCTAGAAAGCCCCAGGGCACTACGTCCGGGGAGCTGTTTTTT. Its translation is CSARKPQGTTSGELFF.